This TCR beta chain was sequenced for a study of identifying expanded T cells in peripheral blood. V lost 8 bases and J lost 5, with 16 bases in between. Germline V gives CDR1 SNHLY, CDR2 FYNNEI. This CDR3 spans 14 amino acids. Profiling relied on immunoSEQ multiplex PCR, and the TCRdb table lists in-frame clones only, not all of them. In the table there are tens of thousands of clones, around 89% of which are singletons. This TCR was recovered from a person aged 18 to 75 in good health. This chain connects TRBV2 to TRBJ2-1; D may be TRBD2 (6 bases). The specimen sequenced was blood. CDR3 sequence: CASAAGRGHNEQFF. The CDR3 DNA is TGTGCCAGCGCTGCGGGGAGAGGGCACAATGAGCAGTTCTTC.